This T cell receptor (beta chain) comes out of a study of cytomegalovirus exposure and HLA in healthy donors. The study, taken as a whole, reports: Across donors, most TCRs were seen rarely, yet some public ones were widespread.

The PCR contained 60 Vbeta and 13 Jbeta primers. In the authors' methods: An analysis that came later counted 80 million or so unique TCR beta chains, roughly 11 million shared. The method was immunoSEQ multiplex PCR; TCRdb's version includes in-frame clones alone and lacks a portion of them. V, J and clone size derive from that table, while D and trimming were established from the DNA sequence. In the table there are about 99,000 clones, around 66% of which are singletons. Germline V gene data show CDR1 as SGHTA and CDR2 as FQGTGA. J gave up 6 bases and V 1 base, and 4 bases lay outside the gene matches. The length of the CDR3 is 15 residues. On this clone itself: Its antigen is not known.

The gene calls are TRBV7-3 and TRBJ2-1, with 9 bases matching TRBD1. The clonotype originates from a woman in her forties or fifties in good health and CMV-seronegative. The sequencing input was PBMCs. CDR3 residues: CASSLRDRAINEQFF. The CDR3 DNA follows: TGTGCCAGCAGCTTAAGGGACAGGGCGATCAATGAGCAGTTCTTC.